The clone carrying this TCR beta chain came up once. The sample comes from a study of blood T cell repertoires in COVID-19. About the study: Whether acute or convalescent, the COVID-19 samples came from the United States, Italy and Spain.

Profiled with immunoSEQ multiplex PCR; TCRdb holds only in-frame clones, not every one. The sample carries 470,000 or so clones, nearly 90% recorded once. CDR1 and CDR2 (germline): SQVTM, ANQGSEA. The ends were cut back, 4 bases at V and 0 bases at J, with 12 bases in the middle. The CDR3 extends over 14 amino acids. This clonotype originated in a woman younger than 30 with acute COVID-19. The sample comprised PBMCs or T cells enriched from blood (not recorded which). The chain recombines TRBV29-1 with TRBJ1-1, with D unresolved. The chain's CDR3 is CSVGPVRLNTEAFF. CDR3 in DNA: TGCAGCGTTGGGCCAGTCCGCCTGAACACTGAAGCTTTCTTT. The variable domain in full, with the rest retrieved from reference TRBV29-1 and TRBJ1-1, is SAVISQKPSRDICQRGTSLTIQCQVDSQVTMMFWYRQQPGQSLTLIATANQGSEATYESGFVIDKFPISRPNLTFSTLTVSNMSPEDSSIYLCSVGPVRLNTEAFFGQGTRLTVV.